The clone carrying this T cell receptor beta chain was seen once. Assay: immunoSEQ multiplex PCR; the TCRdb copy retains only in-frame clones and omits some. The table includes fewer than 250,000 clones, about 81% detected once. This record belongs to a study of blood T cell repertoires in COVID-19. Germline V CDR1 and CDR2: DFQATT, SNEGSKA (reference sequence). V was clipped by 3 bases and J by 2 bases, with 14 bases between them. This CDR3 has 14 amino acids. This receptor was taken from a woman in her 30s who had recovered from COVID-19. The chain combines TRBV20-1 with TRBJ2-7; D is perhaps TRBD2 (6 bases). Sequences were obtained from PBMCs or T cells enriched from blood (not recorded which). CDR3 loop: CSASLAGLTYEQYF. The CDR3 nucleotides read TGCAGTGCTAGTTTGGCGGGGTTAACCTACGAGCAGTACTTC.